Included here is one T cell receptor (beta chain) sequence, with context. This specimen belongs to a study of OX40 agonist ivuxolimab in advanced cancers. In the study overall: The patients' treatment was ivuxolimab, an agonistic anti-OX40 (CD134) antibody. Patients were treated with intravenous ivuxolimab, dosed at 0.01 to 10 mg/kg and infused every 2 weeks. Two cutaneous melanoma patients and one hepatocellular carcinoma patient, three in all, had partial responses.

This CDR3 region has 17 residues. Between the trimmed V and J ends, which lost 4 bases and 3 bases, there was a span of 18 bases. The germline V gene has CDR1 LGHNA and CDR2 YSLEER. The assay was immunoSEQ multiplex PCR, and TCRdb's table has in-frame clones only and misses some. The sample lists fewer than 85,000 clones; 80% to 90% were seen once. The sequenced sample was CD4+ or CD8+ T cells sorted from blood, obtained in a trial of the OX40 agonist ivuxolimab. The receptor was derived from an adult with an advanced solid tumor such as melanoma, head and neck, liver or kidney cancer. This rearrangement joins TRBV4-3 to TRBJ1-4, with D maybe TRBD1 (6 bases). Written as DNA, the CDR3 is TGCGCCAGCAGCCGCAGGACAGCCCGCCGTGCTAATGAAAAACTGTTTTTT. Protein sequence: CASSRRTARRANEKLFF.